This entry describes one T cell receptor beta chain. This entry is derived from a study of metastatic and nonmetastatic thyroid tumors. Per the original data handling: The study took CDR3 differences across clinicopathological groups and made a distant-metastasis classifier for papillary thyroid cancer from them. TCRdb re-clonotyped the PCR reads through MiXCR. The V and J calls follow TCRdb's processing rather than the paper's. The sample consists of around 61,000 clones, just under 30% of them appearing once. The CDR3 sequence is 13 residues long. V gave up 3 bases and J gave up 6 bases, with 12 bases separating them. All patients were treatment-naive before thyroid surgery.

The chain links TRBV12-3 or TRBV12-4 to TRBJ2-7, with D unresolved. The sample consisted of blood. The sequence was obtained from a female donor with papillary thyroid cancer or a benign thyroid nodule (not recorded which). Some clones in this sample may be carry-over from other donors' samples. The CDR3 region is CASSLILSSEQYF. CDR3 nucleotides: TGTGCCAGCAGTTTGATCCTCAGCTCCGAGCAGTACTTC.